These T cell receptor beta chains were read from a single sample in a study of blood T cell repertoires in COVID-19. Produced via immunoSEQ multiplex PCR; TCRdb's table is partial and in-frame only. The sample consists of about 480,000 clones, less than 90% of them appearing once. What was sequenced was peripheral blood. These receptors were obtained from a woman in her 50s with COVID-19, enrolled during active disease. The CDR3 runs from the conserved cysteine through the conserved F or W. The D gene is left open where the match is weak. Some rows have no size entry. The others give once, few or many, or a class for an expanded clone.

d_gene: TRBD1
j_gene: TRBJ1-4
abundance: few
v_gene: TRBV30
CDR3aa: CAWSPQGASNGKLFF
CDR3nt: TGTGCCTGGAGCCCCCAGGGGGCCTCAAACGGAAAACTGTTTTTT

d_gene: TRBD1
j_gene: TRBJ2-3
abundance: NA
v_gene: TRBV6-1
CDR3aa: CASSVPTTRSDRVGTDTQYF
CDR3nt: TGTGCCAGCAGTGTCCCCACGACGAGGTCAGACAGGGTAGGCACAGATACGCAGTATTTT

d_gene: TRBD1
j_gene: TRBJ2-7
abundance: NA
v_gene: TRBV5-6
CDR3aa: CASSLATGGDEQYF
CDR3nt: TGTGCCAGCAGCTTGGCCACAGGGGGCGACGAGCAGTACTTC

d_gene: NA
j_gene: TRBJ1-1
abundance: NA
v_gene: TRBV2
CDR3aa: CASSARGGRFEAFF
CDR3nt: TGTGCCAGCAGTGCCCGGGGGGGCAGGTTTGAAGCTTTCTTT

d_gene: NA
j_gene: TRBJ1-6
abundance: few
v_gene: TRBV4-1
CDR3aa: CASSQRQYNSPLHF
CDR3nt: TGCGCCAGCAGCCAGAGACAGTATAATTCACCCCTCCACTTT

d_gene: NA
j_gene: TRBJ2-7
abundance: NA
v_gene: TRBV30
CDR3aa: CAQRGGPHYEQYF
CDR3nt: TGTGCCCAACGTGGTGGGCCCCACTACGAGCAGTACTTC

d_gene: NA
j_gene: TRBJ1-5
abundance: NA
v_gene: TRBV19
CDR3aa: CASSIQGYNQPQHF
CDR3nt: TGTGCCAGTAGTATACAGGGTTACAATCAGCCCCAGCATTTT

d_gene: TRBD1
j_gene: TRBJ1-2
abundance: NA
v_gene: TRBV6-5
CDR3aa: CASSPQGARYGYTF
CDR3nt: TGTGCCAGCAGCCCACAGGGGGCTAGATATGGCTACACCTTC

d_gene: TRBD2
j_gene: TRBJ2-3
abundance: NA
v_gene: TRBV11-3
CDR3aa: CASSGLAGGTDTQYF
CDR3nt: TGTGCCAGCAGCGGGCTAGCGGGGGGCACAGATACGCAGTATTTT

d_gene: TRBD1
j_gene: TRBJ1-2
abundance: NA
v_gene: TRBV12-3/TRBV12-4
CDR3aa: CASSTRGDYGYTF
CDR3nt: TGTGCCAGCAGTACCAGGGGGGACTATGGCTACACCTTC

d_gene: NA
j_gene: TRBJ1-4
abundance: NA
v_gene: TRBV14
CDR3aa: CASSQFGRGNEKLFF
CDR3nt: TGTGCCAGCAGCCAATTCGGCCGGGGGAACGAAAAACTGTTTTTT

d_gene: NA
j_gene: TRBJ1-1
abundance: NA
v_gene: TRBV24-1
CDR3aa: CATRAQAEGEAFF
CDR3nt: TGTGCCACCAGGGCTCAGGCAGAGGGTGAAGCTTTCTTT

d_gene: NA
j_gene: TRBJ1-3
abundance: NA
v_gene: TRBV6-2/TRBV6-3
CDR3aa: CASSLQAGNTIYF
CDR3nt: TGTGCCAGCAGCCTACAGGCCGGAAACACCATATATTTT

d_gene: NA
j_gene: TRBJ1-2
abundance: NA
v_gene: TRBV28
CDR3aa: CASSLPGVEGYTF
CDR3nt: TGTGCCAGCAGTTTACCCGGCGTGGAGGGCTACACCTTC

d_gene: TRBD2
j_gene: TRBJ2-3
abundance: NA
v_gene: TRBV7-2
CDR3aa: CASSLLAGGPDTQYF
CDR3nt: TGTGCCAGCAGCTTACTAGCGGGGGGCCCTGATACGCAGTATTTT

d_gene: NA
j_gene: TRBJ1-2
abundance: NA
v_gene: TRBV19
CDR3aa: CASSIGGGAGGYTF
CDR3nt: TGTGCCAGTAGTATAGGAGGAGGCGCGGGAGGCTACACCTTC

d_gene: TRBD1
j_gene: TRBJ1-1
abundance: NA
v_gene: TRBV5-4
CDR3aa: CASSWGEGQGGTEAFF
CDR3nt: TGTGCCAGCAGCTGGGGGGAGGGACAGGGTGGCACTGAAGCTTTCTTT

d_gene: NA
j_gene: TRBJ2-3
abundance: NA
v_gene: TRBV7-9
CDR3aa: CASSFNRPTDTQYF
CDR3nt: TGTGCCAGCAGCTTTAACAGGCCCACAGATACGCAGTATTTT

d_gene: NA
j_gene: TRBJ2-7
abundance: NA
v_gene: TRBV9
CDR3aa: CASSVGNNQAYEQYF
CDR3nt: TGTGCCAGCAGCGTAGGCAACAACCAAGCCTACGAGCAGTACTTC

d_gene: TRBD2
j_gene: TRBJ2-5
abundance: once
v_gene: TRBV13
CDR3aa: CASSLGRLAGEETQYF
CDR3nt: TGTGCCAGCAGCTTAGGCCGATTAGCGGGGGAAGAGACCCAGTACTTC

d_gene: NA
j_gene: TRBJ2-3
abundance: NA
v_gene: TRBV18
CDR3aa: CASSLGTDTQYF
CDR3nt: TGTGCCAGCTCACTAGGCACAGATACGCAGTATTTT

d_gene: TRBD1
j_gene: TRBJ2-7
abundance: NA
v_gene: TRBV7-9
CDR3aa: CASSRQGYEQYF
CDR3nt: TGTGCCAGCAGCCGACAGGGCTACGAGCAGTACTTC

d_gene: NA
j_gene: TRBJ2-3
abundance: NA
v_gene: TRBV21-1
CDR3aa: CASSAGVVRGTDTQYF
CDR3nt: TGTGCCAGCAGCGCAGGGGTGGTCCGGGGCACAGATACGCAGTATTTT

d_gene: NA
j_gene: TRBJ2-2
abundance: NA
v_gene: TRBV5-1
CDR3aa: CASSSDTGMPGELFF
CDR3nt: TGCGCCAGCAGCTCCGATACAGGGATGCCCGGGGAGCTGTTTTTT

d_gene: NA
j_gene: TRBJ1-2
abundance: NA
v_gene: TRBV24-1
CDR3aa: CATPDDRNYGYDTF
CDR3nt: TGTGCCACCCCCGATGACAGGAACTATGGCTACGACACCTTC

d_gene: TRBD1
j_gene: TRBJ2-1
abundance: NA
v_gene: TRBV4-2
CDR3aa: CASSQNGTDYNEQFF
CDR3nt: TGTGCCAGCAGCCAAAACGGGACAGACTACAATGAGCAGTTCTTC

d_gene: NA
j_gene: TRBJ1-2
abundance: NA
v_gene: TRBV5-1
CDR3aa: CASSEVGAGSYGYTF
CDR3nt: TGCGCCAGCAGCGAGGTGGGGGCTGGGTCCTATGGCTACACCTTC

d_gene: NA
j_gene: TRBJ2-7
abundance: NA
v_gene: TRBV24-1
CDR3aa: CATRSRGAHYEQYF
CDR3nt: TGTGCCACCAGGAGCAGGGGCGCTCACTACGAGCAGTACTTC

d_gene: NA
j_gene: TRBJ1-3
abundance: NA
v_gene: TRBV5-6
CDR3aa: CASSFISGNTIYF
CDR3nt: TGTGCCAGCAGCTTCATTTCTGGAAACACCATATATTTT

d_gene: NA
j_gene: TRBJ1-2
abundance: once
v_gene: TRBV20-1
CDR3aa: CSAPWSGYTF
CDR3nt: TGCAGTGCCCCTTGGAGTGGCTACACCTTC

d_gene: NA
j_gene: TRBJ1-5
abundance: NA
v_gene: TRBV10-3
CDR3aa: CAISQGDSNQPQHF
CDR3nt: TGTGCCATCAGCCAGGGTGATAGCAATCAGCCCCAGCATTTT

d_gene: NA
j_gene: TRBJ1-2
abundance: NA
v_gene: TRBV3-1/TRBV3-2
CDR3aa: CASSLDRYGYTF
CDR3nt: TGTGCCAGCAGCCTGGACAGATATGGCTACACCTTC

d_gene: NA
j_gene: TRBJ1-4
abundance: NA
v_gene: TRBV11-2
CDR3aa: CASSLIPGSDEKLFF
CDR3nt: TGTGCCAGCAGCTTAATTCCAGGGTCGGATGAAAAACTGTTTTTT

d_gene: TRBD2
j_gene: TRBJ2-2
abundance: NA
v_gene: TRBV6-4
CDR3aa: CASSSSGGRTGELFF
CDR3nt: TGTGCCAGCAGTTCTAGCGGGGGTCGCACCGGGGAGCTGTTTTTT

d_gene: NA
j_gene: TRBJ2-3
abundance: NA
v_gene: TRBV3-1/TRBV3-2
CDR3aa: CASSQESGVGSDTQYF
CDR3nt: TGTGCCAGCAGCCAAGAGTCAGGGGTTGGGTCAGATACGCAGTATTTT

d_gene: TRBD1
j_gene: TRBJ1-3
abundance: NA
v_gene: TRBV9
CDR3aa: CASSARTGTGNTIYF
CDR3nt: TGTGCCAGCAGCGCCCGGACAGGTACTGGAAACACCATATATTTT

d_gene: NA
j_gene: TRBJ2-7
abundance: NA
v_gene: TRBV11-2
CDR3aa: CASSLELRKREQYF
CDR3nt: TGTGCCAGCAGCTTAGAGCTGAGGAAGAGGGAGCAGTACTTC

d_gene: NA
j_gene: TRBJ1-1
abundance: NA
v_gene: TRBV27
CDR3aa: CASSPPRGYPYFF
CDR3nt: TGTGCCAGCAGTCCCCCCCGAGGGTATCCCTATTTCTTT

d_gene: NA
j_gene: TRBJ1-5
abundance: NA
v_gene: TRBV6-1
CDR3aa: CASSEAQSNQPQHF
CDR3nt: TGTGCCAGCAGTGAAGCGCAGAGCAATCAGCCCCAGCATTTT

d_gene: NA
j_gene: TRBJ2-3
abundance: NA
v_gene: TRBV3-1/TRBV3-2
CDR3aa: CASSRTSSRTSVDTQYF
CDR3nt: TGTGCCAGCAGCCGGACCTCCTCGAGGACTTCGGTAGATACGCAGTATTTT

d_gene: TRBD1
j_gene: TRBJ2-5
abundance: NA
v_gene: TRBV24-1
CDR3aa: CATSDPEGQGETQYF
CDR3nt: TGTGCCACCAGTGACCCTGAGGGACAGGGGGAGACCCAGTACTTC

d_gene: TRBD2
j_gene: TRBJ2-3
abundance: once
v_gene: TRBV28
CDR3aa: CASSLPASGGPTDTQYF
CDR3nt: TGTGCCAGCAGTTTACCGGCTAGCGGGGGGCCCACAGATACGCAGTATTTT

d_gene: TRBD1
j_gene: TRBJ1-5
abundance: NA
v_gene: TRBV6-5
CDR3aa: CASRSDRGPNQPQHF
CDR3nt: TGTGCCAGCAGATCGGACAGGGGCCCCAATCAGCCCCAGCATTTT

d_gene: TRBD1
j_gene: TRBJ2-2
abundance: NA
v_gene: TRBV5-1
CDR3aa: CASLPGSTGGGGELFF
CDR3nt: TGCGCCAGCCTCCCAGGCTCGACAGGGGGAGGCGGGGAGCTGTTTTTT

d_gene: TRBD2
j_gene: TRBJ2-3
abundance: NA
v_gene: TRBV4-1
CDR3aa: CASSPLGLAGRDTQYF
CDR3nt: TGCGCCAGCAGCCCACTCGGACTAGCCGGGAGAGATACGCAGTATTTT